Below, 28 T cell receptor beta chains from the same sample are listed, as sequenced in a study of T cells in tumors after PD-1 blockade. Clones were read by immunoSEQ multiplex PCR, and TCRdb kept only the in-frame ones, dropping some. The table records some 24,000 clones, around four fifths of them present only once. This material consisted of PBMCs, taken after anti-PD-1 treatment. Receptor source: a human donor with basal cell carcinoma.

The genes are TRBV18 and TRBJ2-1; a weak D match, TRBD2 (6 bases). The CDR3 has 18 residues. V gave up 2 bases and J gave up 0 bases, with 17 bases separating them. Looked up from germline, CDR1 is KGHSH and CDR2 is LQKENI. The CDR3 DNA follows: TGTGCCAGCTCACCAAGACGGTCGGACGGGAGCTCCTACAATGAGCAGTTCTTC. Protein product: CASSPRRSDGSSYNEQFF. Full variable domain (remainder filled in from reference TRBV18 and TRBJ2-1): NAGVMQNPRHLVRRRGQEARLRCSPMKGHSHVYWYRQLPEEGLKFMVYLQKENIIDESGMPKERFSAEFPKEGPSILRIQQVVRGDSAAYFCASSPRRSDGSSYNEQFFGPGTRLTVL.

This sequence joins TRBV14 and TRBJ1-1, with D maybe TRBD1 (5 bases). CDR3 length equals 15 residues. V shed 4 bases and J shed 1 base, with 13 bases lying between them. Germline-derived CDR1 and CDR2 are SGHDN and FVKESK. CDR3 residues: CASSRIRGGNTEAFF. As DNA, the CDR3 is TGTGCCAGCAGCCGGATAAGGGGAGGGAACACTGAAGCTTTCTTT.

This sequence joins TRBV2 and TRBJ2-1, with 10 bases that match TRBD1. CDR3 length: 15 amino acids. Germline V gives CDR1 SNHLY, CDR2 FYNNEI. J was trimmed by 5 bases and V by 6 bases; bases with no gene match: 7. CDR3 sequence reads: CASRAGTGENNEQFF. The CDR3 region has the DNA TGTGCCAGCAGGGCCGGGACAGGGGAAAACAATGAGCAGTTCTTC. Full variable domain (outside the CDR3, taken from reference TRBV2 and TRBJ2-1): EPEVTQTPSHQVTQMGQEVILRCVPISNHLYFYWYRQILGQKVEFLVSFYNNEISEKSEIFDDQFSVERPDGSNFTLKIRSTKLEDSAMYFCASRAGTGENNEQFFGPGTRLTVL.

This chain's CDR3 is CASSGSGGPAGELFF. As DNA, the CDR3 is TGTGCCAGCAGCGGTAGCGGGGGGCCCGCCGGGGAGCTGTTTTTT. This sequence joins TRBV9 and TRBJ2-2; TRBD2 matches at 10 bases. Germline V gene lookup returns CDR1 SGDLS and CDR2 YYNGEE. The CDR3 consists of 15 residues. The trim removed 3 bases at V and 6 bases at J, leaving 5 bases unmatched.

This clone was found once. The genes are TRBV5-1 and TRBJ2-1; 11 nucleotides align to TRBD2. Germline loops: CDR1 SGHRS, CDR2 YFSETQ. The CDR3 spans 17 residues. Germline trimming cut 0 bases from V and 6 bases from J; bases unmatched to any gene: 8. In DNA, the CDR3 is TGCGCCAGCAGCTTGGATGGTAGCGGGGGGGTAGTCAATGAGCAGTTCTTC. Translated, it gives CASSLDGSGGVVNEQFF.

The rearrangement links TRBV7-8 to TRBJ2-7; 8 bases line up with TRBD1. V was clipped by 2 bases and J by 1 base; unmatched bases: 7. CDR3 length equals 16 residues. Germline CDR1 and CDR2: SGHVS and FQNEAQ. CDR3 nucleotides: TGTGCCAGCAGCTTACGGGGCAGGGGGCCGTCCTACGAGCAGTACTTC. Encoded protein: CASSLRGRGPSYEQYF.

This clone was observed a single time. The CDR3 nucleotides read TGTGCCAGCAGCCCGACAGGGGAGGGGACCGGGGAGCTGTTTTTT. Its protein is CASSPTGEGTGELFF. The chain uses TRBV27 and TRBJ2-2, with D possibly matching TRBD1 (8 bases). V was pared by 6 bases and J by 5 bases, with 16 bases between. The CDR3 runs 15 residues. Per germline, CDR1 MNHEY and CDR2 SMNVEV (reference sequence).

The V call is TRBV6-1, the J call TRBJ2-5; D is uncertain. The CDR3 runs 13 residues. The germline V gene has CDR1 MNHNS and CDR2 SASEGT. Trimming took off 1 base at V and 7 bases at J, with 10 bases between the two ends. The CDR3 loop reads CASSEGVVGTQYF. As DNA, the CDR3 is TGTGCCAGCAGTGAAGGCGTGGTGGGGACCCAGTACTTC.

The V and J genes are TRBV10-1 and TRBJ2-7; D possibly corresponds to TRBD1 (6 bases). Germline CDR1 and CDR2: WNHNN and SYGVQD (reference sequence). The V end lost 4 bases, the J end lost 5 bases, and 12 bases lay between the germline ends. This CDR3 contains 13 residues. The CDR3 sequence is CASSGAGANEQYF. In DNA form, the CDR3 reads TGCGCCAGCAGTGGGGCAGGGGCGAACGAGCAGTACTTC.

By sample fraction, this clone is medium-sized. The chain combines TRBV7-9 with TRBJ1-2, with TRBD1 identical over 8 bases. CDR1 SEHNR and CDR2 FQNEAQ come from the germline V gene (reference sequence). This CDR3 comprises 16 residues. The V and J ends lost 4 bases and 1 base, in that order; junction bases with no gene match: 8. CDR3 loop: CASSSPEDRVNYGYTF. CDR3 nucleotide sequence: TGTGCCAGCAGCTCACCAGAGGACAGGGTTAACTATGGCTACACCTTC. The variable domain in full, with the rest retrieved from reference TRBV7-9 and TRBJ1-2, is DTGVSQNPRHKITKRGQNVTFRCDPISEHNRLYWYRQTLGQGPEFLTYFQNEAQLEKSRLLSDRFSAERPKGSFSTLEIQRTEQGDSAMYLCASSSPEDRVNYGYTFGSGTRLTVV.

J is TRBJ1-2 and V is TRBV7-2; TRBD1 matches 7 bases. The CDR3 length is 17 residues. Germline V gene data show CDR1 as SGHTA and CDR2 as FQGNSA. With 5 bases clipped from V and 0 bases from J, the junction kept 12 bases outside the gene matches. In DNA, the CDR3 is TGTGCCAGCAGCAAGACCGGGACAGATAATGCTAACTATGGCTACACCTTC. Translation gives CASSKTGTDNANYGYTF.

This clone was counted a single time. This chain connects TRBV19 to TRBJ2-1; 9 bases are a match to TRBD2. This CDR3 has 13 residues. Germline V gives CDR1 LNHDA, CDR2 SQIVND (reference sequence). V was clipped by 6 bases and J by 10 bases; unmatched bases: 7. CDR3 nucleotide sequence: TGTGCCAGTAGAGGAGCGGGGGGCGCAGAGCAGTTCTTC. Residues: CASRGAGGAEQFF.

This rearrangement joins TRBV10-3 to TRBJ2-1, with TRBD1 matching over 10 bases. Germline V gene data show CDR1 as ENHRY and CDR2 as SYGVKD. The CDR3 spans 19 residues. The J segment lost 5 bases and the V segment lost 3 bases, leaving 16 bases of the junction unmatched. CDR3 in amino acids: CAISDNLGQGETWNNEQFF. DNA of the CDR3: TGTGCCATCAGTGACAATTTAGGACAGGGGGAAACCTGGAACAATGAGCAGTTCTTC.

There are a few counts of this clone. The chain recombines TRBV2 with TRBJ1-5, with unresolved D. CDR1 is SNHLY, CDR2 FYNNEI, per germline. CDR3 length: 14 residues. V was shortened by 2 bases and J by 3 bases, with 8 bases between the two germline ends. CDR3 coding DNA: TGTGCCAGCAGTGAACAGTTTTTCAATCAGCCCCAGCATTTT. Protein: CASSEQFFNQPQHF.

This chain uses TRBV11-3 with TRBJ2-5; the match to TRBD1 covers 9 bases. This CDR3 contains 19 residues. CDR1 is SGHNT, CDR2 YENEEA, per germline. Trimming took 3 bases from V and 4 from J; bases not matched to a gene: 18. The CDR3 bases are TGTGCCAGCAGCTTGGGGACTCCGGGACAGGGCTTGATGAGAGAGACCCAGTACTTC. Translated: CASSLGTPGQGLMRETQYF.

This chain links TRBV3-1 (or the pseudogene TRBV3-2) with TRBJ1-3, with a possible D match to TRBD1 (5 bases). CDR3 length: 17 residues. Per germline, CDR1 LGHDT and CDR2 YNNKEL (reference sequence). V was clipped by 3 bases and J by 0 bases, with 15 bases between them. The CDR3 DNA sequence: TGTGCCAGCAGCCAGGTCGTGGGGGAACTCTCTGGAAACACCATATATTTT. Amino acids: CASSQVVGELSGNTIYF.

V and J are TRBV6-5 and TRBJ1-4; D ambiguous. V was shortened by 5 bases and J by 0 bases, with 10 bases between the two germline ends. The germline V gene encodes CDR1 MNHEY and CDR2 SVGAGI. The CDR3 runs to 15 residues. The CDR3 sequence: CASSPGPATNEKLFF. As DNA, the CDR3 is TGTGCCAGCAGTCCAGGACCTGCAACTAATGAAAAACTGTTTTTT.

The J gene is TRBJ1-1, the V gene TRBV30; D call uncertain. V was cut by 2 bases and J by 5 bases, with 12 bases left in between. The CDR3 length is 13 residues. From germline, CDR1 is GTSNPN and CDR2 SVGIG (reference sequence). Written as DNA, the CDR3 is TGTGCCTGGAGTCCCCGGGGAGGTACTGAAGCTTTCTTT. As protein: CAWSPRGGTEAFF. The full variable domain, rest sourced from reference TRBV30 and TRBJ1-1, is SQTIHQWPATLVQPVGSPLSLECTVEGTSNPNLYWYRQAAGRGLQLLFYSVGIGQISSEVPQNLSASRPQDRQFILSSKKLLLSDSGFYLCAWSPRGGTEAFFGQGTRLTVV.

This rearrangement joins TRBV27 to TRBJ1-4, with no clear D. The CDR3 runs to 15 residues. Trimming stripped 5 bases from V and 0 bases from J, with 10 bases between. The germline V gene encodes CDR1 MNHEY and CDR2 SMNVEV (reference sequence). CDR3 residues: CASSEFFSTNEKLFF. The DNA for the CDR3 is TGTGCCAGCAGTGAATTTTTTTCAACTAATGAAAAACTGTTTTTT.

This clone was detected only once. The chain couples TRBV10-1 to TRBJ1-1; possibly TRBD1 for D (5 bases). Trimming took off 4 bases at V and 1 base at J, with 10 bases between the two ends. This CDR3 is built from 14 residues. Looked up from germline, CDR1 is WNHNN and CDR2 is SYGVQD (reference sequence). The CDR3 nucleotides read TGCGCCAGCAGTGCCGCGGGGGGGAACACTGAAGCTTTCTTT. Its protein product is CASSAAGGNTEAFF.

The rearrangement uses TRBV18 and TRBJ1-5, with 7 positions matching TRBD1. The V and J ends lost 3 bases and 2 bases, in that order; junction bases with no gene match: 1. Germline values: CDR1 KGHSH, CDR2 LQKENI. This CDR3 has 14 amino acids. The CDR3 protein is CASSPGQGNQPQHF. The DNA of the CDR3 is TGTGCCAGCTCACCCGGACAGGGCAATCAGCCCCAGCATTTT. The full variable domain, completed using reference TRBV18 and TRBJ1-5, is NAGVMQNPRHLVRRRGQEARLRCSPMKGHSHVYWYRQLPEEGLKFMVYLQKENIIDESGMPKERFSAEFPKEGPSILRIQQVVRGDSAAYFCASSPGQGNQPQHFGDGTRLSIL.

This chain's CDR3 is CASSKGGGGGNEQFF. CDR3 in DNA: TGTGCCAGCAGTAAAGGTGGGGGCGGGGGCAATGAGCAGTTCTTC. V and J are TRBV6-2 or TRBV6-3 and TRBJ2-1; D is possibly TRBD2 (7 bases). V lost 5 bases and J 6 bases, leaving 17 bases between the germline ends. Germline assignment: CDR1 MNHEY and CDR2 SVGEGT. This CDR3 contains 15 residues.

CDR3 sequence reads: CASSRTSAIGDTQYF. The CDR3 DNA reads TGTGCCAGCAGTCGGACTAGCGCCATTGGAGATACGCAGTATTTT. The chain links TRBV28 to TRBJ2-3, with 9 bases that match TRBD2. This CDR3 has 15 residues. V gave up 5 bases and J gave up 5 bases; unmatched junction bases: 8. Germline CDR1 is MDHEN and CDR2 is SYDVKM.

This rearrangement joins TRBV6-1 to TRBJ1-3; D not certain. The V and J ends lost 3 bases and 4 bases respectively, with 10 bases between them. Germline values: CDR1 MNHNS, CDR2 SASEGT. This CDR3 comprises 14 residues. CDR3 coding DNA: TGTGCCAGCAGTGATGCGGCGCGGGGAAACACCATATATTTT. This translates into CASSDAARGNTIYF.

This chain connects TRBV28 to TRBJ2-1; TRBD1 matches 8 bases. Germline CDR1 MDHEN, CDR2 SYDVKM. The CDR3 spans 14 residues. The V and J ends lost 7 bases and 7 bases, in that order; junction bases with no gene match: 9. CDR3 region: CASTPGQVGNEQFF. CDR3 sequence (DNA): TGTGCCAGCACCCCGGGACAGGTGGGTAATGAGCAGTTCTTC.

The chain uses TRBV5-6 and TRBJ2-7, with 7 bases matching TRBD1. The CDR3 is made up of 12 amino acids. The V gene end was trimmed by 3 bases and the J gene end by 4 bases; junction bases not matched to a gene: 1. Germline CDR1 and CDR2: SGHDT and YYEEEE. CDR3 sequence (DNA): TGTGCCAGCAGCTCACAGGGGTACGAGCAGTACTTC. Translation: CASSSQGYEQYF.

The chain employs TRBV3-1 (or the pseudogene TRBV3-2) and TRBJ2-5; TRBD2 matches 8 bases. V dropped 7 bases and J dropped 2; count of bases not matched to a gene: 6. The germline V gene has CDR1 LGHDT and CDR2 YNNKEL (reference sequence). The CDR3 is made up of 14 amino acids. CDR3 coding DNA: TGTGCCAGCACCCCGGGGGGGCGGCAAGAGACCCAGTACTTC. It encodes CASTPGGRQETQYF.

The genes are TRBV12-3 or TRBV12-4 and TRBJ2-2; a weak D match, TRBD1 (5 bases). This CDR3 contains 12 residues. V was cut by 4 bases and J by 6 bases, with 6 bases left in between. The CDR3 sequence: CASSSGSGELFF. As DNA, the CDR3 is TGTGCCAGCAGTTCAGGGTCCGGGGAGCTGTTTTTT.